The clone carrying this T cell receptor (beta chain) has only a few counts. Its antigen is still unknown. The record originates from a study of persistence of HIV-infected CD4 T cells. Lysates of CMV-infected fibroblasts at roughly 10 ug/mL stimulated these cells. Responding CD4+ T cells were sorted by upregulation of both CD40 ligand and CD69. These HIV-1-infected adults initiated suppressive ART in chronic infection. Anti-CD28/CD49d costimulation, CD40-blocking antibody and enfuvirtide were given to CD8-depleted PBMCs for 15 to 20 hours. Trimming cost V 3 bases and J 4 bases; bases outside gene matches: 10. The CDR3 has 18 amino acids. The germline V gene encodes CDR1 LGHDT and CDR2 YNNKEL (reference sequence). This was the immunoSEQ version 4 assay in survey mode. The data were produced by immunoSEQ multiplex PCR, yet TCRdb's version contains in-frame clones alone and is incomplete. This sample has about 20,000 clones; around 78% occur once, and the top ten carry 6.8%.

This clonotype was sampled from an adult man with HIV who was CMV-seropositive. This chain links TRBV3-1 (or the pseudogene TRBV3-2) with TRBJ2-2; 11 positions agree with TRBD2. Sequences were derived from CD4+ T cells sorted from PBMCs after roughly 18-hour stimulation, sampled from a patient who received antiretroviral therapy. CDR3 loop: CASSHLLTSGGFTGELFF. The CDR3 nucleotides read TGTGCCAGCAGCCACCTGTTAACTAGCGGGGGTTTCACCGGGGAGCTGTTTTTT.